One TCR beta chain is described in this entry. Its target is unknown. The germline CDR1 and CDR2 sequences are MGHRA and YSYEKL. The CDR3 is 16 residues long. V was clipped by 1 base and J by 7 bases; unmatched bases: 5. This sample was taken from a study of blood T cells in healthy people across ages. Donation came from healthy Caucasian individuals in Russia who were aged 6 to 90. Together with a sample-barcoded 5' primer, a J-beta primer mix was included in a second PCR lasting about 7 to 12 cycles. TCRdb reprocessed the 5' RACE reads with MiXCR, giving one entry per CDR3 protein. The table lists under 2 million distinct CDR3 sequences, roughly 30% of them singletons, with about 11% in the top ten. Study-level points and caveats: Observed TCR beta diversity showed a strong correlation with the percentage of naive T cells as measured by flow cytometry.

The sequencing input was blood. V is TRBV4-1 and J is TRBJ2-1, with TRBD2 matching over 12 bases. The source is a woman aged 25-40 years in good health. DNA for the CDR3: TGCGCCAGCAGCCAAGGGCTAGCGGGGGGGTCGAATGAGCAGTTCTTC. Protein: CASSQGLAGGSNEQFF.